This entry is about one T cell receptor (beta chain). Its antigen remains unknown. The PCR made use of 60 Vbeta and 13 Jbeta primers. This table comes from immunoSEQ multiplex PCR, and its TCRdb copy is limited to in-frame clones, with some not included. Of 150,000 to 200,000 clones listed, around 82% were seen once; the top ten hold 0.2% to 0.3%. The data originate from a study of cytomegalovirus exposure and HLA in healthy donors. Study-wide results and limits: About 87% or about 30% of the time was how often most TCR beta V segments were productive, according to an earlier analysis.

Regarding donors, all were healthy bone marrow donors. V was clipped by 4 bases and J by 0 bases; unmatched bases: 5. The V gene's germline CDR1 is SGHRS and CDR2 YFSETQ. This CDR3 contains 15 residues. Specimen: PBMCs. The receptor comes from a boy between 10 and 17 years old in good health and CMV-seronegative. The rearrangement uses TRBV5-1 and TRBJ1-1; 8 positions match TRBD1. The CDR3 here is CASSVDRVVNTEAFF. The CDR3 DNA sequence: TGCGCCAGCAGCGTGGACAGGGTGGTGAACACTGAAGCTTTCTTT.